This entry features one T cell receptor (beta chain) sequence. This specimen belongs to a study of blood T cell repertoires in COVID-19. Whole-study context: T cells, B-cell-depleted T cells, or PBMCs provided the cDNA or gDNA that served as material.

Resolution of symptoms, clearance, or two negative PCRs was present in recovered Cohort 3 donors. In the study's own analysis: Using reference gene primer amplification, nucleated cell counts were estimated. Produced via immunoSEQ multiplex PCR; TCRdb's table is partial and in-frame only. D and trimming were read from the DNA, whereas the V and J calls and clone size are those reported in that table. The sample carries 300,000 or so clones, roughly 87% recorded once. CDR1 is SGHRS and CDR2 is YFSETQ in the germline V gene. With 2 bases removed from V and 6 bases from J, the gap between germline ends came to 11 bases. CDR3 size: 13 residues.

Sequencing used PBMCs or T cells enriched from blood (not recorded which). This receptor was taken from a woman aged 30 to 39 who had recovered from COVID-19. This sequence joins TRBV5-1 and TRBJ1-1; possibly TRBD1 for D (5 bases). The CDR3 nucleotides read TGCGCCAGCAGCTTTTCCAGGGCCGCTGAAGCTTTCTTT. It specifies CASSFSRAAEAFF.